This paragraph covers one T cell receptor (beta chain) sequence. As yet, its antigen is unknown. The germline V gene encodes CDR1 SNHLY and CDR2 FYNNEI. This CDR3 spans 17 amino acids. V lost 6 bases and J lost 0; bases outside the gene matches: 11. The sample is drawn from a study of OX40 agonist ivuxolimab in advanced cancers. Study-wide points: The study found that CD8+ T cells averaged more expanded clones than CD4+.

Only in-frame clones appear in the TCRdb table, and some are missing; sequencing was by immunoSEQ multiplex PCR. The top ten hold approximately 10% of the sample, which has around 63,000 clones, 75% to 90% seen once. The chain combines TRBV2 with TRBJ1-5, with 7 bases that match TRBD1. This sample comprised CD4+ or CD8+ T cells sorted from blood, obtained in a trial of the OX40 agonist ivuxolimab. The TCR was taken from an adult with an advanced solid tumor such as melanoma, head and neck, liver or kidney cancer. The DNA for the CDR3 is TGTGCCAGCAGCTTTACAGGGGACGAGCCTAGCAATCAGCCCCAGCATTTT. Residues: CASSFTGDEPSNQPQHF.